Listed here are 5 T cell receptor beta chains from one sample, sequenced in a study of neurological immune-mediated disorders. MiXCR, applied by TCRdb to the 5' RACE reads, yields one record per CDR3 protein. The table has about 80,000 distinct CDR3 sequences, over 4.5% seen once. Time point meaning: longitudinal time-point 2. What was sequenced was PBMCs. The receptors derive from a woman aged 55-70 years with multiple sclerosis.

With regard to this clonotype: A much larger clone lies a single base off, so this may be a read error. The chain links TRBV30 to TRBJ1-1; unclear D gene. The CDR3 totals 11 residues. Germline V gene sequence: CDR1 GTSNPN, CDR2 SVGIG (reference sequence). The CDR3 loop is CAWRGNTEASF. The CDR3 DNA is TGTGCCTGGAGGGGGAACACTGAAGCTTCCTTT.

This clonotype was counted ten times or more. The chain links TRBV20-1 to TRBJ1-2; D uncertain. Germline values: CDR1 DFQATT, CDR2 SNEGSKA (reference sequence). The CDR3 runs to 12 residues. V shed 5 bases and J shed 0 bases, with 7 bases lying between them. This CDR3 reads CSAVEANYGYTF. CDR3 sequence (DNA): TGCAGTGCTGTAGAAGCTAACTATGGCTACACCTTC.

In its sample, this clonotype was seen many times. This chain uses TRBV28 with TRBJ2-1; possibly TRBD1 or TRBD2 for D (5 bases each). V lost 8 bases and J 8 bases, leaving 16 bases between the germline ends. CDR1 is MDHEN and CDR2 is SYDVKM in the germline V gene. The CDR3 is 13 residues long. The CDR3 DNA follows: TGTGCCAGCGGGACCCTGATGCGGGATGAGCAGTTCTTC. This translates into CASGTLMRDEQFF.

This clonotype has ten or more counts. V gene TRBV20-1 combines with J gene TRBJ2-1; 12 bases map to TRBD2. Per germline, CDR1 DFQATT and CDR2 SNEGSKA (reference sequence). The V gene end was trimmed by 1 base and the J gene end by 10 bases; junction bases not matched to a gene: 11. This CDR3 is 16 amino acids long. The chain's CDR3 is CSARVGQIGLAGEQFF. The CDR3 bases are TGCAGTGCTAGAGTTGGACAGATCGGACTAGCGGGGGAGCAGTTCTTC.

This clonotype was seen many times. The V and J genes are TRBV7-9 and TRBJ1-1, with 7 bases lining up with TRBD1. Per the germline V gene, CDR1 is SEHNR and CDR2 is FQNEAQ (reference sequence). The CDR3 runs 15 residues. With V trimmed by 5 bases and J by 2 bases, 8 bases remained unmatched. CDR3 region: CASSPTGTVNTEAFF. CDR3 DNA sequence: TGTGCCAGCAGCCCAACCGGGACAGTTAACACTGAAGCTTTCTTT.